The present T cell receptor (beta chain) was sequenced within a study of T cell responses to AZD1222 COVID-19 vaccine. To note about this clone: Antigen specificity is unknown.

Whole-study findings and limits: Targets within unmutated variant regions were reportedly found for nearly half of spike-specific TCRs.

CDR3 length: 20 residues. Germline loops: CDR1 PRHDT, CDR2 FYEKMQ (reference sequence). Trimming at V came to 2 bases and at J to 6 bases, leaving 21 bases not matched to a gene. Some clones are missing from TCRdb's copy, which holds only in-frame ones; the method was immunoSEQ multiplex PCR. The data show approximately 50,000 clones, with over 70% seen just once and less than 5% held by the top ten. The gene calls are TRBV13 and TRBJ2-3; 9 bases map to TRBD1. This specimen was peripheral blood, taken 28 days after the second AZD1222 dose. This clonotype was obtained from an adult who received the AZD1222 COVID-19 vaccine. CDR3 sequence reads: CASSLYHRGQGVTQADTQYF. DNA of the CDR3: TGTGCCAGCAGCTTATATCACAGGGGGCAAGGAGTCACACAGGCGGATACGCAGTATTTT.